This TCR beta chain derives from a study of cytomegalovirus exposure and HLA in healthy donors (dated by TCRdb to 2016 to 2017). Context from the whole study: In an earlier analysis of some 610 of the donors, 276 Gb of sequence data and 100 million or so unique TCR beta sequences from some 170 million T cells were reported. The study profiled the T cell repertoires of 500 to 800 subjects by immunosequencing and related them to cytomegalovirus serostatus. Both class I and class II loci were covered by HLA typing, at four-digit resolution. In the later analysis, no new phenotypic data were used to find candidate immune exposures; instead, reliance was placed on TCR beta sequences and their occurrence across donors. A later genetic analysis used genome-wide SNP genotypes for about three fifths of the roughly 700 donors, treating that subset as a discovery cohort. About 280 gigabases of sequencing data and some 85 million unique TCR sequences were included in an early release covering about 620 HLA-typed donors. In a later analysis, previously published TCR beta repertoires from 550 to 750 donors were re-analyzed and high-resolution HLA genotyping was added so that TCR occurrence patterns could be studied. An earlier analysis of fewer than 750 of the donors used high-throughput TCR beta sequencing to judge whether each TCR beta V gene segment behaved as functional or pseudogenic. The genetic ancestry cluster associated with self-reported Caucasian donors included 65% to 90% of the roughly 410 genotyped donors. Alongside the repertoire data, information on donor age, sex, ethnicity and CMV serostatus was compiled. Typing coverage differed by locus: A, B, C, DRB1 and DQB1 were typed in roughly 620-630 donors, DQA1 in about 500, DPA1 in approximately 610, and DPB1 in around 490. In addition to the first cohort of about 650 subjects, a separate validation cohort of approximately 130 different subjects was used. All discovery cohort repertoires had been generated using a single sequencing platform. High-throughput TCR immunosequencing, statistical association of individual TCRs with disease status, and machine learning were combined to predict cytomegalovirus infection status. Among over 350 genotyped donors of the cohort, an average of about 240,000 unique TCR beta nucleotide sequences were sequenced per donor, 15% to 20% of them non-productive. The study aimed to test whether cataloging public T cell receptors could reveal signatures of past pathogen exposure. Because of strong linkage in the cohort, roughly five DR-DQ haplotypes were treated as single units for association and clustering. General findings and caveats noted by the study authors: HLA typing was unavailable for some donors at each locus, so association tests used only the typed subset. Because counts were too low, some 16 rarely observed V segments, including chromosome 9 orphons, were excluded from the earlier analysis of several hundred of the donors. Compared with the approximately 710-donor mean, donors in an Asian-associated ancestry cluster had fewer N-insertions in productive TCRs, according to a later genetic analysis. In a later analysis, HLA-associated TCR beta chains showed more clonal expansion and lower generation probabilities than non-associated chains that were equally common. Broadly in line with IMGT annotations, most TCR beta V segments showed up in productive rearrangements about 87% or about 30% of the time in an earlier analysis of 450 to 600 of the donors. In vitro tests confirmed that a few of the cytomegalovirus-associated TCR beta chains recognize cytomegalovirus antigens. Across donors, most TCR sequences were observed very rarely, whereas some public TCRs were present in many individuals. According to a later analysis, parvovirus B19, influenza, CMV and Epstein-Barr virus appeared linked to several top co-occurrence clusters. The cohort was sequenced for TCR beta chains only, and without alpha or paired-chain data the features that could be detected were limited. In a later analysis, the rate of TCR association differed among HLA loci, with DRB1 alleles having the most associated TCRs and HLA-C alleles having the fewest. A further reported finding was that TCR beta sequences accurately predicted the HLA-A and HLA-B alleles for most subjects in the first cohort. The sequencing pipeline was judged likely to have produced a cluster of highly shared sequence variants as a technical artifact. A later analysis found that most CMV-associated TCR beta chains appeared HLA-restricted, with HLA associations seemingly driven largely by CMV exposure. The authors suggested that the approach could potentially be extended to other disease states and immunological phenotypes. Linkage disequilibrium might explain the correlated functional status among segregating V segments, but an unknown experimental factor could not be ruled out. The presence/absence analyses assumed that sequencing depth was roughly uniform across donors, and that assumption may not be true. Some IMGT-functional V segments, including TRBV6-2 and TRBV6-3, could not be distinguished by the 87-base-pair reads and were therefore excluded. When HLA alleles, especially DR and DQ, strongly co-occurred, TCR associations were difficult to assign to individual alleles. CMV serostatus was the only immune exposure information available for the cohort. Cytomegalovirus status was reported to be diagnosed by the classifier with high specificity and sensitivity in both the original and validation cohorts. In the study, approximately 160 TCR beta chains were listed as associated with cytomegalovirus. In a later genetic analysis, a missense DCLRE1C variant was associated with V-gene and J-gene trimming of TCR beta chains, and the association was replicated in an independent cohort. In a later analysis, 15,000 to 20,000 TCR beta sequences were associated with specific HLA alleles at a false discovery rate of 0.05.

Concerning this clone itself: Its binding antigen is unknown. The record has no base qualities; no much larger clone is one base away.

The cohort consisted of 650 to 700 healthy bone marrow donors. Cohort members were all nominally healthy when sampled, although unrecorded immune exposures were likely present. The donor was CMV seropositive and belonged to the group of about 290 seropositive cohort members. Every donor gave a peripheral blood sample, and the peripheral blood mononuclear cells from that sample were used for TCR beta sequencing. The Qiagen DNeasy Blood Extraction Kit was used to extract genomic DNA from the blood cell samples. The library was made by the immunoSEQ multiplex PCR assay. For the multiplex PCR, a mixture combining 60 forward primers for TCR Vbeta segments and 13 reverse primers for TCR Jbeta segments was used. The CDR3 region of rearranged TCR beta genes was amplified from genomic DNA with a multiplex PCR assay. The amplified TCR beta libraries were sequenced on the Illumina HiSeq System as 87-base-pair reads. Per the source publication's procedure: In a later analysis, 80 million or so unique TCR beta chains were counted across the roughly 700 repertoires, and roughly 11 million of these chains were shared by at least two donors. Raw reads were error-corrected and collapsed into unique sequences with a nearest-neighbor algorithm that merged closely related sequences to remove PCR and sequencing errors. To assign V, D and J gene segments, CDR3 sequences were aligned to IMGT reference sequences. For a sequence to be retained, at least a six-nucleotide match to both a V gene segment and a J gene segment was required. A rearrangement counted as productive if the CDR3 had no stop codons and remained in frame with V and J, and every other rearrangement counted as non-productive. CDR3 was defined according to IMGT convention as the region running from the second conserved V-encoded cysteine to the conserved J-encoded phenylalanine. The earlier analysis of 587 of the donors excluded sequences that lacked an unambiguous match to a single V gene segment. An earlier analysis of 587 of the donors classified V segments as functional when productive rearrangements were above 56.7% and as segregating when the standard deviation between donors was above 5%. To diagnose cytomegalovirus status from the catalog of TCR beta chain sequences, a statistical classification framework was built. In a later analysis, TCR nucleotide sequences were compared against IMGT/GENE-DB human TR gene sequences so that V and J genes could be assigned. A later analysis assigned CDR3 sequences and most-parsimonious VDJ recombination scenarios with the TCRdist pipeline. A later analysis defined each TCR beta chain by its CDR3 amino acid sequence plus V-gene family, and excluded reads lacking a unique V-gene family. A later analysis removed roughly 590 highly shared, low-generation-probability nucleotide sequences to deal with suspected cross-contamination and a sequencing artifact. For each public chain, a later analysis derived a clonal expansion index from normalized ranks of inferred template counts within each repertoire. A later analysis computed generation probabilities with a VDJ recombination model fitted to out-of-frame rearrangements, and checked the results against IGoR. A later analysis scored TCR-TCR, TCR-HLA and TCR-CMV co-occurrence with hypergeometric tests, applying a repertoire-size bias correction to TCR pairs. False discovery rates were estimated in a later analysis by permuting HLA or CMV assignments 20 times. In a later analysis, co-occurring TCRs were grouped with DBSCAN, and TCRdist sequence similarity was added when clustering was performed within HLA-allele-positive subsets. Repertoires with fewer than 30,000 or more than 120,000 public chains, plus five repertoires with anomalous nucleotide sharing, were excluded from co-occurrence clustering. TCRdb holds this immuneACCESS table with in-frame rearrangements only. Some clones are missing; in checked studies, unresolved V genes explain under half, and the rest has no known cause. For V, J and clone size, that table is used; D and trimming come from the DNA. The sample yields around 190,000 clones; approximately 82% were counted once. Less than 2% of the sample lies in the top ten.

There are 14 amino acids in the CDR3, from cysteine to phenylalanine inclusive. CDR3 DNA is the only sequence kept; it has 42 bases, read in frame from the first base. The germline V gene (reference sequence) yields MNHEY for CDR1 and SMNVEV for CDR2. The clonotype was recovered from a man aged 40-49 years in good health and CMV-seropositive. Rearrangement joined TRBV27 to TRBJ2-5; a stretch of 7 junction bases matches TRBD1. The end of the DNA fits TRBJ2-7 better, so the J call may be wrong. The sequenced material came from PBMCs. The CDR3 protein: CASSPGTATYEQYF. The sequenced DNA is TGTGCCAGCAGTCCCGGGACAGCTACCTACGAGCAGTACTTC.